A single sample is the source of the 24 T cell receptor beta chains below, sequenced in a study of shared clonotypes between healthy human individuals. Naive CD8 cells comprised CD45RO-negative, CCR7-positively selected cells, excluding terminally differentiated effector memory CD45RA+ cells. Only in-frame clones appear in the TCRdb table, and some are missing; sequencing was by immunoSEQ multiplex PCR. The sample includes some 2,000,000 clones, over 85% seen only once; the top ten take more than 0.95%. What was sequenced was naive CD8+ T cells sorted from blood. The receptors were gathered from a young man in good health.

Note on this clone: Distinct nucleotide sequences in the sample also encode this CDR3. The chain has TRBV5-8 and TRBJ1-1, with D tentatively TRBD1 (5 bases). Germline V gene sequence: CDR1 SGHTS, CDR2 YDEGEE. The CDR3 has 15 residues. V lost 0 bases and J lost 3, with 12 bases in between. The CDR3 here is CASSLAGERDTEAFF. CDR3 nucleotide sequence: TGTGCCAGCAGCTTGGCGGGGGAGAGGGACACTGAAGCTTTCTTT.

The V call is TRBV29-1, the J call TRBJ2-1, with 7 bases fitting TRBD1. The CDR3 is 13 residues long. Per the germline V gene, CDR1 is SQVTM and CDR2 is ANQGSEA. The ends lost 5 bases at V and 4 bases at J; junction bases unmatched: 5. The CDR3 nucleotides are TGCAGCGTTCCAACAGGGGTTTACAATGAGCAGTTCTTC. Residues: CSVPTGVYNEQFF.

The J gene is TRBJ1-1, the V gene TRBV27, with D perhaps TRBD1 (5 bases). Trimming pared 4 bases from V and 3 bases from J, leaving 12 bases between. Per the germline V gene, CDR1 is MNHEY and CDR2 is SMNVEV (reference sequence). CDR3 length equals 14 residues. In DNA form, the CDR3 reads TGTGCCAGCAGTTGGCATAGAGGGGACACTGAAGCTTTCTTT. It is translated as CASSWHRGDTEAFF.

V usage is TRBV10-3 and J usage is TRBJ2-5; 11 bases agree with TRBD2. CDR3 size: 17 residues. V shed 3 bases and J 4 bases; nucleotides not matched to a gene: 10. Germline V gene data show CDR1 as ENHRY and CDR2 as SYGVKD. The CDR3 sequence: CAISDELAGVEGETQYF. Here the CDR3 DNA reads TGTGCCATCAGTGACGAACTAGCGGGGGTGGAGGGAGAGACCCAGTACTTC.

This chain's CDR3 is CASSLRLPDTGELFF. For the CDR3, the DNA is TGCGCCAGCAGCTTGAGGCTCCCGGACACCGGGGAGCTGTTTTTT. This chain links TRBV5-1 with TRBJ2-2; D is ambiguous. With 1 base removed from V and 3 bases from J, the gap between germline ends came to 10 bases. The germline gives CDR1 SGHRS, CDR2 YFSETQ. The CDR3 loop spans 15 amino acids.

J is TRBJ2-7 and V is TRBV9; 13 bases are shared with TRBD2. V was pared by 3 bases and J by 4 bases, with 4 bases of the junction left unmatched. The CDR3 extends over 15 amino acids. Germline V lookup: CDR1 SGDLS, CDR2 YYNGEE. CDR3 protein: CASSEGLAGEYEQYF. The DNA for the CDR3 is TGTGCCAGCAGCGAAGGACTAGCGGGAGAGTACGAGCAGTACTTC.

This chain uses TRBV2 with TRBJ1-1, with TRBD1 as a possible D gene (6 bases). The CDR3 is 15 amino acids. Germline V CDR1 and CDR2: SNHLY, FYNNEI. Trimming took off 2 bases at V and 8 bases at J, with 18 bases between the two ends. The CDR3, as DNA: TGTGCCAGCAGTGAAATAACACAGGGTGAGGAAGAAGCTTTCTTT. Protein product: CASSEITQGEEEAFF.

This chain links TRBV30 with TRBJ1-1, with D possibly being TRBD1 (6 bases). This CDR3 region has 12 residues. Trimming removed 8 bases at V and 5 bases at J, with 15 bases between. Germline CDR1 GTSNPN, CDR2 SVGIG (reference sequence). CDR3 residues: CAHRDTGTEAFF. CDR3 nucleotides: TGTGCCCATCGGGACACTGGGACTGAAGCTTTCTTT.

The chain links TRBV5-4 to TRBJ1-4, with 10 bases aligning to TRBD1. The CDR3 is made up of 15 amino acids. The V gene's germline CDR1 is SGHNT and CDR2 YYREEE (reference sequence). Trimming at V came to 4 bases and at J to 2 bases, leaving 2 bases not matched to a gene. CDR3 nucleotides: TGTGCCAGCAGCCCGACAGGGGGCACTAATGAAAAACTGTTTTTT. The encoded protein is CASSPTGGTNEKLFF.

The V call is TRBV4-1, the J call TRBJ2-7; 7 bases match TRBD2. Trimming took 5 bases from V and 1 from J; bases not matched to a gene: 11. Germline V gene lookup returns CDR1 MGHRA and CDR2 YSYEKL. This CDR3 has 16 amino acids. CDR3: CASSERVAGGSYEQYF. CDR3 in DNA: TGCGCCAGCAGCGAAAGGGTCGCCGGGGGGTCCTACGAGCAGTACTTC.

The genes are TRBV5-6 and TRBJ2-3; 11 bases agree with TRBD2. This CDR3 has 15 amino acids. Unmatched junction bases numbered 6, after V lost 3 bases and J lost 6 bases. The germline CDR1 and CDR2 sequences are SGHDT and YYEEEE. The CDR3 here is CASSYASGRRDTQYF. The CDR3 nucleotides are TGTGCCAGCAGCTACGCTAGCGGGAGGAGGGATACGCAGTATTTT.

With regard to this clone: The sample contains more than one DNA sequence encoding this CDR3. The chain joins TRBV13 to TRBJ2-7; D gene uncertain. The V gene's germline CDR1 is PRHDT and CDR2 FYEKMQ (reference sequence). Trimming pared 0 bases from V and 3 bases from J, leaving 6 bases between. The CDR3 length is 13 residues. The CDR3 coding sequence is TGTGCCAGCAGCTTAGGCCGTGGCTACGAGCAGTACTTC. Residues: CASSLGRGYEQYF.

This chain connects TRBV30 to TRBJ2-5; D might be TRBD1 (6 bases). Germline CDR1 is GTSNPN and CDR2 is SVGIG (reference sequence). This CDR3 is built from 14 residues. Deletions cut 0 bases from V and 2 bases from J, with 10 bases between. In DNA, the CDR3 is TGTGCCTGGAGTGTACTGGGGGCTCAAGAGACCCAGTACTTC. Translating it yields CAWSVLGAQETQYF.

This clone was seen a single time. The chain combines TRBV9 with TRBJ2-2; tentative D call: TRBD1 (6 bases). CDR3 size: 16 residues. Germline V lookup: CDR1 SGDLS, CDR2 YYNGEE. V shed 3 bases and J shed 2 bases, with 14 bases lying between them. Written as DNA, the CDR3 is TGTGCCAGCAGCGGCTACGGGACACCTAACACCGGGGAGCTGTTTTTT. It is translated as CASSGYGTPNTGELFF.

The gene calls are TRBV27 and TRBJ1-5; D not certain. V lost 3 bases and J 5 bases, leaving 11 bases between the germline ends. CDR3 size: 14 residues. Germline V CDR1 and CDR2: MNHEY, SMNVEV (reference sequence). The CDR3 loop is CASSFWGEDQPQHF. The DNA of the CDR3 is TGTGCCAGCAGTTTTTGGGGAGAGGATCAGCCCCAGCATTTT.

V is TRBV2 and J is TRBJ1-4; tentative D call: TRBD1 (5 bases). The CDR3 consists of 18 residues. In germline, CDR1 is SNHLY, CDR2 FYNNEI. Between the trimmed V and J ends, which lost 2 bases and 3 bases, there was a span of 19 bases. The CDR3 protein is CASSEYWGREWSNEKLFF. CDR3 bases: TGTGCCAGCAGTGAATACTGGGGCAGGGAATGGTCTAATGAAAAACTGTTTTTT.

The chain couples TRBV12-2 to TRBJ2-7; the table's D gene call, TRBD1, was not cross checked with the DNA. TRBV12-2 is flagged as a pseudogene. The CDR3 runs to 13 residues. The CDR3 DNA follows: TGTGCAAGTCGCTTTCACAAGAATAACGAGCAGTACTTC. Encoded protein: CASRFHKNNEQYF.

The J gene is TRBJ2-3, the V gene TRBV5-4; 14 nucleotides line up with TRBD2. Germline lookup yields CDR1 SGHNT and CDR2 YYREEE (reference sequence). The CDR3 consists of 15 residues. V trimming: 5 bases; J trimming: 4 bases; junction bases outside the gene matches: 3. CDR3 DNA: TGTGCCAGCAGACGGACTAGCGGGGGGCCAGATACGCAGTATTTT. It yields the protein CASRRTSGGPDTQYF. Using reference TRBV5-4 and TRBJ2-3 for the parts outside the CDR3, the full variable domain is ETGVTQSPTHLIKTRGQQVTLRCSSQSGHNTVSWYQQALGQGPQFIFQYYREEENGRGNFPPRFSGLQFPNYSSELNVNALELDDSALYLCASRRTSGGPDTQYFGPGTRLTVL.

The J gene is TRBJ2-2, the V gene TRBV4-3; 12 nucleotides line up with TRBD2. V shed 2 bases, J shed 2 bases, and the junction held 3 bases outside the gene matches. CDR1 and CDR2 (germline): LGHNA, YSLEER. The CDR3 has 17 amino acids. In DNA, the CDR3 is TGCGCCAGCAGCCAAAGACTAGCGGGAGAAAACACCGGGGAGCTGTTTTTT. Protein: CASSQRLAGENTGELFF.

Details on this clone: Additional DNA sequences in this sample encode the identical CDR3. This chain connects TRBV28 to TRBJ1-1, with D possibly TRBD1 on 6 matching bases. Germline values: CDR1 MDHEN, CDR2 SYDVKM. V gave up 6 bases and J gave up 3 bases, with 14 bases separating them. This CDR3 is 14 amino acids long. In nucleotides, the CDR3 is TGTGCCAGCAGCCTACAGGGCTGGGACACTGAAGCTTTCTTT. Amino acids: CASSLQGWDTEAFF.

This rearrangement joins TRBV15 to TRBJ1-5; D gene ambiguous. Germline assignment: CDR1 LNHNV and CDR2 YYDKDF (reference sequence). The V end lost 0 bases, the J end lost 2 bases, and 8 bases lay between the germline ends. The CDR3 has 15 residues. CDR3 residues: CATSRDQEGNQPQHF. CDR3 nucleotide sequence: TGTGCCACCAGCAGAGATCAAGAAGGCAATCAGCCCCAGCATTTT. Full variable domain (outside the CDR3, taken from reference TRBV15 and TRBJ1-5): DAMVIQNPRYQVTQFGKPVTLSCSQTLNHNVMYWYQQKSSQAPKLLFHYYDKDFNNEADTPDNFQSRRPNTSFCFLDIRSPGLGDTAMYLCATSRDQEGNQPQHFGDGTRLSIL.

This chain connects TRBV5-4 to TRBJ1-1; TRBD1 is a possible D gene (5 bases). There are 15 residues in the CDR3. The germline CDR1 and CDR2 sequences are SGHNT and YYREEE (reference sequence). The germline V and J ends were trimmed by 6 bases and 0 bases, with 15 bases remaining between them. CDR3 region: CASTPAGGLNTEAFF. CDR3 coding DNA: TGTGCCAGCACCCCGGCGGGGGGACTGAACACTGAAGCTTTCTTT.

This sequence joins TRBV10-3 and TRBJ1-5; D may be TRBD1 (6 bases). Germline CDR1 is ENHRY and CDR2 is SYGVKD. V lost 8 bases and J lost 1, with 12 bases in between. This CDR3 spans 14 amino acids. CDR3 bases: TGTGCCATCTCCCTTGACAGGAGCAATCAGCCCCAGCATTTT. Translation gives CAISLDRSNQPQHF.

The chain employs TRBV18 and TRBJ1-6; D is unclear. The CDR3 length is 14 residues. CDR1 and CDR2 from the germline V gene are KGHSH and LQKENI. V was cut by 4 bases and J by 6 bases, with 10 bases left in between. CDR3 residues: CASSRKDGNSPLHF. CDR3 DNA: TGTGCCAGCTCACGCAAGGACGGTAATTCACCCCTCCACTTT.